The next 17 T cell receptor beta chains were all read from a single sample in a study of T cells after yellow fever vaccination. TCRdb fed the 5' RACE reads into MiXCR, producing one record per CDR3 protein. Here the sample spans 300,000 to 350,000 distinct CDR3 sequences, around 4.3% being singletons. This material consisted of PBMCs, taken 15 days after the yellow fever booster vaccination. The receptors shown here come from a young man who received the YFV17D yellow fever vaccine.

This clonotype was observed a few times. The chain combines TRBV5-1 with TRBJ2-3, with a possible D match to TRBD1 (5 bases). Trimming stripped 4 bases from V and 1 base from J, with 10 bases between. Germline CDR1 is SGHRS and CDR2 is YFSETQ. The CDR3 length is 14 residues. The CDR3 DNA is TGCGCCAGCAGCGAACAGGCCGGCACAGATACGCAGTATTTT. Protein: CASSEQAGTDTQYF.

The V call is TRBV6-5, the J call TRBJ1-2; TRBD1 agrees at 7 bases. Trimming removed 4 bases from V and 5 bases from J; junction bases left unmatched: 4. The CDR3 has 13 residues. Germline CDR1 MNHEY, CDR2 SVGAGI. CDR3 residues: CASSSRDRYGYTF. The CDR3 region has the DNA TGTGCCAGCAGTTCCCGGGACAGATATGGCTACACCTTC.

This clonotype was recorded a few times. The V and J genes are TRBV6-1 and TRBJ2-5; no reliable D call. Looked up from germline, CDR1 is MNHNS and CDR2 is SASEGT. The V gene lost 1 base and the J gene lost 7 bases, with 4 bases spanning the gap. This CDR3 contains 11 residues. The CDR3 DNA reads TGTGCCAGCAGTGAAGTAAGGACCCAGTACTTC. Residues: CASSEVRTQYF.

This clonotype has only a few counts. The chain is built from TRBV6-5 and TRBJ2-7, with D perhaps TRBD2 (6 bases). The V and J ends lost 5 bases and 3 bases respectively, with 11 bases between them. This CDR3 contains 13 residues. The germline V gene has CDR1 MNHEY and CDR2 SVGAGI. The CDR3 sequence: CASSPPGVYEQYF. The DNA of the CDR3 is TGTGCCAGCAGTCCGCCGGGGGTCTACGAGCAGTACTTC.

Many counts were recorded for this clonotype. The chain combines TRBV20-1 with TRBJ2-5; D is tentatively TRBD1 or TRBD2 (6 bases each). Germline V gene data show CDR1 as DFQATT and CDR2 as SNEGSKA (reference sequence). Trimming removed 5 bases from V and 0 bases from J, with 13 bases in between. The CDR3 covers 14 residues. The CDR3 region has the DNA TGCAGTGCTCGGGGGCTATGGCACCAAGAGACCCAGTACTTC. Encoded protein: CSARGLWHQETQYF.

This clonotype was recorded many times. This chain connects TRBV7-3 to TRBJ1-2, with D maybe TRBD1 (5 bases). In germline, CDR1 is SGHTA, CDR2 FQGTGA. V was pared by 1 base and J by 8 bases, with 11 bases between. The CDR3 covers 13 residues. The DNA of the CDR3 is TGTGCCAGCAGCTTAAGAGGGGTTGAAGGCTACACCTTC. This sequence encodes CASSLRGVEGYTF.

The chain is built from TRBV3-1 and TRBJ2-7, with a tentative D call TRBD2 (6 bases). The CDR3 runs to 14 residues. The germline gives CDR1 LGHDT, CDR2 YNNKEL (reference sequence). V shed 3 bases and J shed 3 bases, with 12 bases lying between them. The CDR3 DNA follows: TGTGCCAGCAGCCAGACCGGGGGTGTCTACGAGCAGTACTTC. Amino acid sequence: CASSQTGGVYEQYF.

This clonotype was seen a handful of times. The rearrangement joins TRBV9 to TRBJ2-5; 7 bases are a match to TRBD2. V lost 0 bases to trimming and J lost 0 bases; unmatched junction nucleotides: 5. The CDR3 has 16 amino acids. From germline, CDR1 is SGDLS and CDR2 YYNGEE. CDR3 amino acids: CASSVGVGGNQETQYF. The CDR3 region has the DNA TGTGCCAGCAGCGTAGGGGTCGGGGGGAACCAAGAGACCCAGTACTTC.

The V and J genes are TRBV7-2 and TRBJ2-1, with D tentatively TRBD1 (5 bases). The ends were cut back, 2 bases at V and 2 bases at J, with 10 bases in the middle. The CDR3 extends over 15 amino acids. Germline CDR1 and CDR2: SGHTA and FQGNSA. CDR3 DNA sequence: TGTGCCAGCAGCTTATTAGGGGCCGCCTACAATGAGCAGTTCTTC. Translated, it gives CASSLLGAAYNEQFF.

This clonotype was seen at least ten times. The rearrangement uses TRBV6-2 or TRBV6-3 and TRBJ2-1; no firm D call. Germline V lookup: CDR1 MNHEY, CDR2 SVGEGT. The CDR3 has 14 amino acids. V was clipped by 6 bases and J by 4 bases, with 13 bases between them. Here the CDR3 reads CASSTSTRYNEQFF. DNA for the CDR3: TGTGCCAGCAGCACCTCAACGAGATACAATGAGCAGTTCTTC.

This clonotype was seen a few times. The rearrangement links TRBV3-1 to TRBJ1-2; 9 bases line up with TRBD1. CDR1 is LGHDT and CDR2 is YNNKEL in the germline V gene (reference sequence). CDR3 size: 13 residues. Germline trimming cut 1 base from V and 7 bases from J; bases unmatched to any gene: 1. The CDR3 is CASSQGTGVGYTF. DNA of the CDR3: TGTGCCAGCAGCCAAGGGACAGGGGTTGGCTACACCTTC. Looking up the rest from reference TRBV3-1 and TRBJ1-2 gives the full variable domain: DTAVSQTPKYLVTQMGNDKSIKCEQNLGHDTMYWYKQDSKKFLKIMFSYNNKELIINETVPNRFSPKSPDKAHLNLHINSLELGDSAVYFCASSQGTGVGYTFGSGTRLTVV.

This clonotype occurred many times. The chain combines TRBV20-1 with TRBJ1-1; the D gene is possibly TRBD1 (5 bases). This CDR3 is built from 12 residues. Germline assignment: CDR1 DFQATT and CDR2 SNEGSKA (reference sequence). The CDR3 DNA is TGCAGAGCGACAGAGGGTGGCACTGAAGCTTTCTTT. It translates to CRATEGGTEAFF.

The chain combines TRBV2 with TRBJ1-1; D not certain. Per the germline V gene, CDR1 is SNHLY and CDR2 is FYNNEI. The CDR3 extends over 13 amino acids. V was pared by 6 bases and J by 6 bases, with 14 bases between. DNA for the CDR3: TGTGCCAGCAGCCGAACTGGGATGGCTGAAGCTTTCTTT. Residues: CASSRTGMAEAFF.

The genes are TRBV20-1 and TRBJ2-3; 7 nucleotides align to TRBD2. The germline V gene encodes CDR1 DFQATT and CDR2 SNEGSKA (reference sequence). This CDR3 is built from 11 residues. V lost 7 bases to trimming and J lost 8 bases; unmatched junction nucleotides: 6. CDR3 region: CSGGPGGTQYF. CDR3 DNA: TGCAGTGGTGGCCCGGGGGGTACGCAGTATTTT.

This clonotype was recorded many times. The chain links TRBV5-6 to TRBJ2-1; weak D call: TRBD2 (5 bases). The CDR3 is made up of 13 amino acids. Germline CDR1 reads SGHDT; CDR2 reads YYEEEE. V was cut by 4 bases and J by 6 bases, with 11 bases left in between. CDR3 nucleotides: TGTGCCAGCAGCCAAGCGGACGCCAATGAGCAGTTCTTC. Protein sequence: CASSQADANEQFF.

Many counts were recorded for this clonotype. The V gene is TRBV5-1, the J gene TRBJ2-7; the D gene is possibly TRBD1 (6 bases). CDR1 and CDR2 from the germline V gene are SGHRS and YFSETQ. The V end lost 4 bases, the J end lost 0 bases, and 11 bases lay between the germline ends. The CDR3 runs to 14 residues. CDR3 amino acids: CASSRDRSSYEQYF. The CDR3 nucleotides are TGCGCCAGCAGCAGAGACAGGAGCTCCTACGAGCAGTACTTC.

This clonotype turned up a few times. The genes are TRBV2 and TRBJ1-2; possibly TRBD1 for D (5 bases). Between the trimmed V and J ends, which lost 2 bases and 6 bases, there was a span of 22 bases. Per the germline V gene, CDR1 is SNHLY and CDR2 is FYNNEI. CDR3 size: 17 residues. CDR3 DNA sequence: TGTGCCAGCAGTGAAATCGGCCCGCCGGCGGGGGGGGATGGCTACACCTTC. Its translation is CASSEIGPPAGGDGYTF.